This is a list of T cell receptor beta chains from one sample in a study of cytomegalovirus exposure and HLA in healthy donors. The data were produced by immunoSEQ multiplex PCR, yet TCRdb's version contains in-frame clones alone and is incomplete. This repertoire shows approximately 53,000 clones, about three quarters found once; its top ten account for 7% to 10%. Sequenced input: PBMCs. The receptors stem from a woman aged 45-65 years in good health and CMV-seronegative. Both conserved end residues are trimmed from each CDR3. Not all rows give a size; the values are once, few, many and, for expanded clones, a class.

v_gene	abundance	CDR3aa
TRBV5-1	NA	ASSLVGGATREQY
TRBV6-5	NA	ASSAGLAGTGELF
TRBV5-1	few	ASSLAPGSLGEQY
TRBV30	NA	ASEAGAQETQY
TRBV4-2	NA	ASSQALPGGIYEQY
TRBV19	few	ASRSGTGMSEAF
TRBV28	NA	ARDGLTDYGYT
TRBV5-1	NA	ASSLDAGGSYEQY
TRBV11-1	once	ASSLVGGDGANVLT
TRBV11-1	NA	ASSLDSRRAGGISYEQY
TRBV2	NA	ASTQEGGNTEAF
TRBV5-5	medium-sized	ASSFIPGENTEAF
TRBV29-1	NA	SATSGEETQY
TRBV2	NA	ASSVSPYGYT
TRBV28	few	ASSGTANSYEQY
TRBV7-3	NA	ASSLMAGLQETQY
TRBV6-4	NA	ASSRDINSPLH
TRBV9	NA	ASSGEQGTYSNQPQH
TRBV4-3	NA	ASSLAEDKNNEQF
TRBV5-1	NA	ASSRTGSAEQY
TRBV9	NA	ASSVGLAGGITDTQY
TRBV6-6	NA	ASSYSTGSSGYT
TRBV28	NA	ASSLERSGKTYEQY
TRBV7-8	NA	ASSPVGLALLANYGYT
TRBV7-9	NA	ASSLEVSGSLY
TRBV5-4	NA	ASSSGTDGQETQY
TRBV6-6	NA	ASSRGTSDTQY
TRBV18	NA	ASSPLYMNTEAF
TRBV18	medium-sized	ASSSTSGGQSSYEQY
TRBV6-1	NA	ATFADLAYEQY
TRBV28	NA	ASSPHVGQATGGNIQY
TRBV5-3	NA	ARSYRDRELEAF
TRBV30	NA	AWTRGLLGEQY
TRBV14	NA	ASSQGSFPTNEQY
TRBV4-2	NA	ASSQEGVALAGGLDTQY
TRBV7-3	NA	ASSLTFQETQY
TRBV28	NA	ASGDRANYGYT
TRBV30	few	AWSAPGQRLEYYGYT
TRBV7-3	NA	ASSYSGGSTDTQY
TRBV7-2	NA	ASSLGGPGTGELF